A selection of T cell receptor beta chains follows, all from one sample in a study of cytomegalovirus exposure and HLA in healthy donors. The repertoire was sequenced with immunoSEQ multiplex PCR; TCRdb's copy has only in-frame clones and lacks some. Of some 150,000 clones in the sample, roughly three quarters were seen once. Input material: PBMCs. These receptors all stem from a man aged 60 to 75 in good health and CMV-seronegative. Both conserved end residues are part of each CDR3. Fields, in order: clone size, V gene, D gene, J gene, CDR3 protein, CDR3 DNA. D genes are given only for firm matches. Expanded clones get a size class; other rows say once, few or many, or leave the size out.

clone_size: few
v_call: TRBV30
d_call: NA
j_call: TRBJ1-2
cdr3_aa: CAWVRGSNYGYTF
cdr3_nt: TGTGCCTGGGTACGGGGTAGTAACTATGGCTACACCTTC

clone_size: NA
v_call: TRBV28
d_call: NA
j_call: TRBJ1-5
cdr3_aa: CASSSAGHQPQHF
cdr3_nt: TGTGCCAGCAGTTCGGCGGGGCATCAGCCCCAGCATTTT

clone_size: NA
v_call: TRBV28
d_call: NA
j_call: TRBJ2-1
cdr3_aa: CASTTPGRDQFSYNEQFF
cdr3_nt: TGTGCCAGCACCACTCCGGGCAGGGATCAATTTTCCTACAATGAGCAGTTCTTC

clone_size: few
v_call: TRBV9
d_call: TRBD2
j_call: TRBJ2-1
cdr3_aa: CASSVTSGRRHEQFF
cdr3_nt: TGTGCCAGCAGCGTAACTAGCGGGAGGAGGCATGAGCAGTTCTTC

clone_size: NA
v_call: TRBV6-5
d_call: TRBD1
j_call: TRBJ2-1
cdr3_aa: CASSYIGTGGGQFF
cdr3_nt: TGTGCCAGCAGTTACATCGGGACAGGGGGGGGGCAGTTCTTC

clone_size: NA
v_call: TRBV11-3
d_call: NA
j_call: TRBJ1-1
cdr3_aa: CASSHNRDGMNTEAFF
cdr3_nt: TGTGCCAGCAGTCATAACAGGGATGGGATGAACACTGAAGCTTTCTTT

clone_size: NA
v_call: TRBV6-1
d_call: TRBD2
j_call: TRBJ2-7
cdr3_aa: CASSEVRSGTSYEQYF
cdr3_nt: TGTGCCAGCAGTGAGGTAAGGAGCGGGACCTCCTACGAGCAGTACTTC

clone_size: NA
v_call: TRBV4-3
d_call: NA
j_call: TRBJ2-5
cdr3_aa: CASSQDSPGMETQYF
cdr3_nt: TGCGCCAGCAGCCAAGACTCCCCGGGAATGGAGACCCAGTACTTC

clone_size: NA
v_call: TRBV5-1
d_call: TRBD2
j_call: TRBJ2-3
cdr3_aa: CASSAGGPIDTQYF
cdr3_nt: TGCGCCAGCAGTGCGGGAGGGCCAATAGATACGCAGTATTTT

clone_size: NA
v_call: TRBV7-3
d_call: TRBD2
j_call: TRBJ2-3
cdr3_aa: CASSYTAGGPSDTQYF
cdr3_nt: TGTGCCAGCAGCTATACAGCGGGAGGGCCTTCAGATACGCAGTATTTT

clone_size: NA
v_call: TRBV11-2
d_call: TRBD1
j_call: TRBJ2-5
cdr3_aa: CASSYLQGAEETQYF
cdr3_nt: TGTGCCAGCAGCTATTTACAGGGGGCAGAGGAGACCCAGTACTTC

clone_size: few
v_call: TRBV7-9
d_call: NA
j_call: TRBJ1-5
cdr3_aa: CASSLGGGAGEPQHF
cdr3_nt: TGTGCCAGCAGCTTAGGGGGCGGGGCTGGGGAGCCCCAGCATTTT

clone_size: NA
v_call: TRBV18
d_call: NA
j_call: TRBJ1-2
cdr3_aa: CASSPQQKNANYGYTF
cdr3_nt: TGTGCCAGCTCACCACAACAAAAGAACGCTAACTATGGCTACACCTTC

clone_size: NA
v_call: TRBV29-1
d_call: NA
j_call: TRBJ1-4
cdr3_aa: CSVEDPQGGVKGNEKLFF
cdr3_nt: TGCAGCGTTGAAGATCCCCAGGGAGGGGTTAAGGGTAATGAAAAACTGTTTTTT

clone_size: few
v_call: TRBV28
d_call: NA
j_call: TRBJ2-3
cdr3_aa: CASSPPDGDGDTQYF
cdr3_nt: TGTGCCAGCAGTCCCCCCGACGGAGATGGGGATACGCAGTATTTT

clone_size: NA
v_call: TRBV28
d_call: NA
j_call: TRBJ1-5
cdr3_aa: CASSLPGGLPQHF
cdr3_nt: TGTGCCAGCAGTTTACCCGGGGGTCTGCCCCAGCATTTT

clone_size: NA
v_call: TRBV7-9
d_call: NA
j_call: TRBJ2-2
cdr3_aa: CSSSLEGNTGELFF
cdr3_nt: TGTTCCAGCAGCTTAGAGGGGAATACCGGGGAGCTGTTTTTT

clone_size: NA
v_call: TRBV18
d_call: TRBD2
j_call: TRBJ2-7
cdr3_aa: CASSPGLADSYEQYF
cdr3_nt: TGTGCCAGCTCACCAGGGCTAGCGGACTCCTACGAGCAGTACTTC

clone_size: NA
v_call: TRBV19
d_call: NA
j_call: TRBJ2-2
cdr3_aa: CASSIGDFRNTGELFF
cdr3_nt: TGTGCCAGTAGTATAGGGGACTTCCGGAACACCGGGGAGCTGTTTTTT

clone_size: NA
v_call: TRBV7-6
d_call: NA
j_call: TRBJ2-1
cdr3_aa: CASSGEGGSLYNEQFF
cdr3_nt: TGTGCCAGCAGCGGGGAGGGGGGGAGTTTATACAATGAGCAGTTCTTC

clone_size: NA
v_call: TRBV5-1
d_call: NA
j_call: TRBJ2-3
cdr3_aa: CASSLLGGTDTQYF
cdr3_nt: TGCGCCAGCAGCTTATTGGGGGGAACAGATACGCAGTATTTT

clone_size: NA
v_call: TRBV30
d_call: TRBD1
j_call: TRBJ1-2
cdr3_aa: CAWDFGQANYGYTF
cdr3_nt: TGTGCCTGGGATTTTGGACAGGCTAACTATGGCTACACCTTC

clone_size: few
v_call: TRBV6-1
d_call: TRBD2
j_call: TRBJ2-1
cdr3_aa: CASSEPGLARGGEQFF
cdr3_nt: TGTGCCAGCAGTGAACCCGGACTAGCGCGGGGCGGGGAGCAGTTCTTC

clone_size: NA
v_call: TRBV2
d_call: TRBD1
j_call: TRBJ1-6
cdr3_aa: CASSERTGRGQDF
cdr3_nt: TGTGCCAGCAGTGAAAGGACAGGACGGGGCCAGGACTTT

clone_size: few
v_call: TRBV6-1
d_call: NA
j_call: TRBJ1-2
cdr3_aa: CASSEIPASVSGYTF
cdr3_nt: TGTGCCAGCAGTGAAATCCCGGCCAGCGTTAGCGGCTACACCTTC